Shown below are 24 T cell receptor beta chains from a single sample sequenced in a study of shared clonotypes between healthy human individuals. Profiling relied on immunoSEQ multiplex PCR, and the TCRdb table lists in-frame clones only, not all of them. The sample holds 550,000 to 800,000 clones, 90% seen once. The sample was memory CD8+ T cells from PBMCs. Regarding subset: CD45RO+ cells pooled with CCR7-negative TemRA cells. The receptors shown here come from a young man in good health. Some clones in this sample may be carry-over from other donors' samples.

For the CDR3, the DNA is TGTGCCAGCTCAACTAGAGTTGTTGAGCAGTTCTTC. Encoded protein: CASSTRVVEQFF. The chain carries TRBV18 and TRBJ2-1; a weak D match, TRBD2 (5 bases). Germline assignment: CDR1 KGHSH and CDR2 LQKENI. The CDR3 covers 12 residues. Trimming took 5 bases from V and 9 from J, leaving 11 bases between them.

With respect to this clone: Other DNA sequences in this specimen translate into the identical CDR3. This chain connects TRBV7-9 to TRBJ2-1, with 9 bases aligning to TRBD2. The germline V gene encodes CDR1 SEHNR and CDR2 FQNEAQ (reference sequence). This CDR3 has 15 residues. V shed 5 bases and J 4 bases; nucleotides not matched to a gene: 6. The CDR3 loop is CASSPTSGGYNEQFF. The CDR3 DNA reads as TGTGCCAGCAGCCCGACTAGCGGAGGTTACAATGAGCAGTTCTTC.

The J gene is TRBJ1-1, the V gene TRBV27; no clear D. The CDR3 contains 14 residues. CDR1 MNHEY and CDR2 SMNVEV come from the germline V gene (reference sequence). Between the trimmed V and J ends, which lost 3 bases and 2 bases, there was a span of 10 bases. The CDR3 region has the DNA TGTGCCAGCAGTTTTTCCTCAGGAAACACTGAAGCTTTCTTT. Its protein is CASSFSSGNTEAFF.

V usage is TRBV28 and J usage is TRBJ2-3; maybe TRBD1 (6 bases). CDR1 is MDHEN and CDR2 is SYDVKM in the germline V gene. The CDR3 is made up of 14 amino acids. The V end was cut by 5 bases, the J end by 2 bases, with 11 bases between. CDR3 residues: CASSPWTDTDTQYF. CDR3 sequence (DNA): TGTGCCAGCAGTCCCTGGACAGACACAGATACGCAGTATTTT.

For the CDR3, the DNA is TGTGCCAGCAGCGGTGGGGGAGTCGCCTACAATGAGCAGTTCTTC. It translates to CASSGGGVAYNEQFF. The rearrangement uses TRBV9 and TRBJ2-1; D assignment may be TRBD1 or TRBD2 (5 bases each). With 3 bases removed from V and 2 bases from J, the gap between germline ends came to 12 bases. CDR1 and CDR2 from the germline V gene are SGDLS and YYNGEE. This CDR3 is 15 amino acids long.

This chain's CDR3 is CASSLGAGGSEQYF. In nucleotides, the CDR3 is TGTGCCAGCAGCTTGGGGGCTGGGGGCTCGGAGCAGTACTTC. This chain links TRBV11-2 with TRBJ2-7; perhaps TRBD1 as D (6 bases). In germline, CDR1 is SGHAT, CDR2 FQNNGV. V shed 3 bases and J shed 7 bases, with 16 bases lying between them. The length of the CDR3 is 14 residues.

The chain carries TRBV7-8 and TRBJ2-2; a possible D gene is TRBD2 (6 bases). The CDR3 loop spans 15 amino acids. The V and J ends lost 7 bases and 1 base respectively, with 13 bases between them. Germline CDR1 SGHVS, CDR2 FQNEAQ. CDR3 in DNA: TGTGCCAGCACCTCAATTAGCGGGAACACCGGGGAGCTGTTTTTT. It yields the protein CASTSISGNTGELFF.

V usage is TRBV2 and J usage is TRBJ2-7; D unclear. In germline, CDR1 is SNHLY, CDR2 FYNNEI. V lost 2 bases and J 0 bases, leaving 5 bases between the germline ends. The CDR3 length is 13 residues. CDR3 DNA: TGTGCCAGCAGTGAAATTAGCTCCTACGAGCAGTACTTC. Amino acids: CASSEISSYEQYF.

This chain uses TRBV28 with TRBJ1-5; D gene uncertain. Germline assignment: CDR1 MDHEN and CDR2 SYDVKM. The V end was cut by 4 bases, the J end by 4 bases, with 17 bases between. The CDR3 contains 16 residues. The CDR3 sequence: CASSSQRFGQNQPQHF. The CDR3 DNA reads TGTGCCAGCAGTTCCCAAAGGTTCGGGCAAAATCAGCCCCAGCATTTT.

V is TRBV9 and J is TRBJ1-1, with a weak D call TRBD1 (5 bases). V was trimmed by 0 bases and J by 1 base, leaving 7 bases between them. Per the germline V gene, CDR1 is SGDLS and CDR2 is YYNGEE. The CDR3 totals 14 residues. Written as DNA, the CDR3 is TGTGCCAGCAGCGTAGGTGGACAGAACACTGAAGCTTTCTTT. Translation: CASSVGGQNTEAFF.

The rearrangement uses TRBV19 and TRBJ2-1; 11 bases match TRBD2. Germline CDR1 reads LNHDA; CDR2 reads SQIVND (reference sequence). The CDR3 loop spans 16 amino acids. With V trimmed by 2 bases and J by 11 bases, 11 bases remained unmatched. CDR3 DNA sequence: TGTGCCAGTAGTATAAACCCCGGGACTAGCGGTTCAAAGCAGTTCTTC. Translation gives CASSINPGTSGSKQFF.

The J gene is TRBJ2-5, the V gene TRBV5-8; D uncertain. The CDR3 sequence is 10 residues long. V lost 9 bases and J lost 5, with 8 bases in between. The germline CDR1 and CDR2 sequences are SGHTS and YDEGEE. CDR3 in DNA: TGTGCCATCCTAGTGGAGACCCAGTACTTC. Its translation: CAILVETQYF. Complete variable domain (other parts from reference TRBV5-8 and TRBJ2-5): EAGVTQSPTHLIKTRGQQATLRCSPISGHTSVYWYQQALGLGLQFLLWYDEGEERNRGNFPPRFSGRQFPNYSSELNVNALELEDSALYLCAILVETQYFGPGTRLLVL.

The rearrangement links TRBV13 to TRBJ2-7; 12 bases fit TRBD2. The CDR3 has 15 residues. CDR1 is PRHDT and CDR2 is FYEKMQ in the germline V gene (reference sequence). V shed 7 bases and J 5 bases; nucleotides not matched to a gene: 9. The CDR3 loop reads CASTLGLAGLNEQYF. The CDR3 region has the DNA TGTGCCAGCACCCTCGGACTAGCGGGACTTAACGAGCAGTACTTC.

The chain carries TRBV11-2 and TRBJ2-7, with TRBD2 identical over 7 bases. This CDR3 has 15 residues. Germline V gene sequence: CDR1 SGHAT, CDR2 FQNNGV. V was pared by 5 bases and J by 3 bases, with 10 bases of the junction left unmatched. The CDR3 DNA sequence: TGTGCCAGCAGCCAGGGTCGGCTAGCGGACTACGAGCAGTACTTC. It yields the protein CASSQGRLADYEQYF.

The CDR3 nucleotides read TGTGCCAGCAGCTTAGAAAGGGCATCATACCATGGCTACACCTTC. Amino acids: CASSLERASYHGYTF. The J gene is TRBJ1-2, the V gene TRBV7-9, with D unclear. The CDR3 loop spans 15 amino acids. Germline V CDR1 and CDR2: SEHNR, FQNEAQ (reference sequence). The V end lost 1 base, the J end lost 6 bases, and 15 bases lay between the germline ends.

This clone was seen many times. The genes are TRBV10-3 and TRBJ2-2, with TRBD1 matching over 9 bases. Germline assignment: CDR1 ENHRY and CDR2 SYGVKD. The V segment lost 6 bases and the J segment 0 bases; nucleotides outside the gene matches: 5. The CDR3 has 16 amino acids. The CDR3 is CAISARTGANTGELFF. The DNA for the CDR3 is TGTGCCATCAGCGCCCGGACAGGGGCGAACACCGGGGAGCTGTTTTTT.

The rearrangement joins TRBV4-1 to TRBJ2-7; D may match TRBD1 or TRBD2 (5 bases each). The ends were cut back, 0 bases at V and 2 bases at J, with 26 bases in the middle. The CDR3 contains 20 residues. In germline, CDR1 is MGHRA, CDR2 YSYEKL. The CDR3 DNA reads TGCGCCAGCAGCCAAGATTTTTTTGGTCGACAGACTAAGGATACCTACGAGCAGTACTTC. This codes for CASSQDFFGRQTKDTYEQYF.

The table lists this clone with a count of one. This chain joins TRBV2 and TRBJ2-2; the D gene could be TRBD1 or TRBD2 (5 bases each). V lost 6 bases, J lost 6 bases, and 17 bases lay in between. Germline V gene sequence: CDR1 SNHLY, CDR2 FYNNEI. The CDR3 extends over 15 amino acids. The CDR3 nucleotides read TGTGCCAGCAGGGGGCATGGGGAGAGGGCCGGGGAGCTGTTTTTT. Encoded protein: CASRGHGERAGELFF.

This rearrangement joins TRBV28 to TRBJ1-6; 10 bases are shared with TRBD1. The CDR3 contains 16 residues. Germline V gives CDR1 MDHEN, CDR2 SYDVKM. V lost 5 bases to trimming and J lost 9 bases; unmatched junction nucleotides: 10. The CDR3: CASSGRQGALGSPLHF. Here the CDR3 DNA reads TGTGCCAGCAGTGGTAGACAGGGGGCGTTGGGTTCACCCCTCCACTTT.

This clone appeared a single time. The chain uses TRBV28 and TRBJ1-1; maybe TRBD1 (5 bases). The V gene's germline CDR1 is MDHEN and CDR2 SYDVKM. The CDR3 contains 15 residues. Trimming left V 3 bases short and J 2 bases short, with 13 bases between. The CDR3 loop is CASSFARELNTEAFF. CDR3 nucleotide sequence: TGTGCCAGCAGTTTTGCCAGGGAGCTAAACACTGAAGCTTTCTTT.

The chain combines TRBV28 with TRBJ1-2; 9 nucleotides match TRBD1. Germline V gene sequence: CDR1 MDHEN, CDR2 SYDVKM. The CDR3 covers 15 residues. V was pared by 2 bases and J by 8 bases, with 9 bases of the junction left unmatched. CDR3 DNA: TGTGCCAGCAGTTTAGGTATACAGGGGGCGCAGGGCTACACCTTC. It codes for CASSLGIQGAQGYTF.

V is TRBV28 and J is TRBJ2-7, with D maybe TRBD1 (5 bases). The CDR3 spans 14 residues. Germline CDR1 reads MDHEN; CDR2 reads SYDVKM. Trimming removed 5 bases at V and 6 bases at J, with 17 bases between. The chain's CDR3 is CASSPSGWGPEQYF. DNA for the CDR3: TGTGCCAGCAGTCCCTCCGGGTGGGGCCCCGAGCAGTACTTC.

This chain links TRBV30 with TRBJ2-7; possibly TRBD1 for D (6 bases). V lost 5 bases and J lost 1, with 12 bases in between. This CDR3 region has 13 residues. CDR1 and CDR2 (germline): GTSNPN, SVGIG (reference sequence). CDR3: CAWYAGDSYEQYF. The CDR3, as DNA: TGTGCCTGGTATGCAGGGGATTCCTACGAGCAGTACTTC.

The rearrangement links TRBV28 to TRBJ1-1, with D unclear. This CDR3 contains 15 residues. V dropped 6 bases and J dropped 1 base, with 15 bases sitting between them. CDR1 and CDR2 (germline): MDHEN, SYDVKM. CDR3 region: CASRFDHKKNTEAFF. The CDR3 region has the DNA TGTGCCAGCAGATTTGATCATAAGAAGAACACTGAAGCTTTCTTT.